This T cell receptor beta chain originates from a study of blood T cell repertoires in COVID-19. Trimming removed 4 bases at V and 10 bases at J, with 15 bases between. CDR3 length: 14 amino acids. Germline assignment: CDR1 SGHNT and CDR2 YYREEE (reference sequence). Original handling: Estimates of nucleated cell counts were drawn from the amplification of reference gene primers. Libraries were prepared by immunoSEQ multiplex PCR; TCRdb keeps only in-frame clonotypes and omits some of them. V and J calls plus clone size are reproduced from that table; the DNA served to infer D and trimming. Of 200,000 to 250,000 clones listed, around nine tenths are singletons.

J is TRBJ1-6 and V is TRBV5-4; D remains ambiguous. The material sequenced was peripheral blood. The receptor comes from a man aged 60 to 69 with acute or convalescent COVID-19. This chain's CDR3 is CASSTLGGGSPLHF. CDR3 bases: TGTGCCAGCAGCACCCTCGGAGGAGGATCACCCCTCCACTTT.